The 25 T cell receptor beta chains reported below all come from one sample, sequenced in a study of T cells in Graves' hyperthyroidism and ophthalmopathy. Amplified TCR beta CDR3 regions derived from RNA transcripts. Primed by the HTBI set, a first-round RT-PCR was run on the TCR CDR3. TCRdb re-derived calls from the multiplex PCR reads in MiXCR, one entry per CDR3 protein. The table lists around 580,000 distinct CDR3 sequences, more than 45% of them singletons. Material for sequencing was peripheral blood or thyroid tissue (not recorded which). Receptor source: a woman aged 18-29 years with Graves' hyperthyroidism.

This clonotype was detected many times. The rearrangement links TRBV5-5 to TRBJ1-5; 7 bases are shared with TRBD1. The trim removed 5 bases at V and 7 bases at J, leaving 12 bases unmatched. The germline gives CDR1 SGHKS, CDR2 YYEKEE (reference sequence). CDR3 size: 15 residues. The CDR3 region has the DNA TGTGCCAGCAGACCCGGGCCCAGGGGGGAACAGCCCCAGCATTTT. Translating gives CASRPGPRGEQPQHF.

The chain joins TRBV18 to TRBJ2-7, with TRBD1 as a possible D gene (6 bases). Germline V gene sequence: CDR1 KGHSH, CDR2 LQKENI. V was shortened by 2 bases and J by 2 bases, with 13 bases between the two germline ends. The CDR3 is 15 amino acids. The CDR3 protein is CASSPSTGTTYEQYF. The CDR3 DNA is TGTGCCAGCTCACCAAGTACAGGGACCACCTACGAGCAGTACTTC.

V and J are TRBV19 and TRBJ2-2; no reliable D call. Germline V gives CDR1 LNHDA, CDR2 SQIVND (reference sequence). CDR3 length: 14 residues. The V and J ends lost 5 bases and 7 bases respectively, with 14 bases between them. CDR3 amino acids: CASSAEIGYGELFF. Written as DNA, the CDR3 is TGTGCCAGTAGTGCGGAAATCGGCTACGGGGAGCTGTTTTTT. Variable domain in full (rest from reference TRBV19 and TRBJ2-2): DGGITQSPKYLFRKEGQNVTLSCEQNLNHDAMYWYRQDPGQGLRLIYYSQIVNDFQKGDIAEGYSVSREKKESFPLTVTSAQKNPTAFYLCASSAEIGYGELFFGEGSRLTVL.

The chain links TRBV20-1 to TRBJ1-6; 8 bases agree with TRBD1. Germline V gene sequence: CDR1 DFQATT, CDR2 SNEGSKA (reference sequence). Trimming removed 6 bases from V and 7 bases from J; junction bases left unmatched: 8. The length of the CDR3 is 14 residues. The CDR3 protein is CSATGQVRNSPLHF. DNA for the CDR3: TGCAGTGCAACGGGACAGGTCAGGAATTCACCCCTCCACTTT.

This clonotype came up many times. V and J are TRBV7-8 and TRBJ1-3; D remains unclear. The CDR3 is made up of 13 amino acids. Germline V gene data show CDR1 as SGHVS and CDR2 as FQNEAQ. With 6 bases removed from V and 2 bases from J, the gap between germline ends came to 8 bases. The CDR3 protein is CASRPVAGNTIYF. In nucleotides, the CDR3 is TGTGCCAGCAGACCAGTAGCTGGAAACACCATATATTTT.

Regarding this clonotype: One base away lies a much larger clone, so this may be a sequencing read error. The chain couples TRBV6-4 to TRBJ1-5, with D unclear. Germline values: CDR1 MRHNA, CDR2 SNTAGT. V lost 5 bases, J lost 6 bases, and 17 bases lay in between. CDR3 length: 15 residues. Here the CDR3 reads CASSSEPRAGQPQHF. DNA for the CDR3: TGTGCCAGCAGTTCTGAGCCAAGGGCCGGTCAGCCCCAGCATTTT.

Turning to this clonotype: The conserved phenylalanine or tryptophan is not found at the CDR3 terminus, so this likely reflects a read error. The DNA is omitted, as the CDR3 cannot be located on it reliably, and the CDR3 follows TCRdb's listing. The chain recombines TRBV29-1 with TRBJ2-5; TRBD1, the D gene given by the table, was not confirmed from the DNA. With termini counted, the CDR3 has 10 amino acids. Germline CDR1 is SQVTM and CDR2 is ANQGSEA. The CDR3: CSVRRGQGYT.

The J gene is TRBJ1-1, the V gene TRBV20-1; TRBD1 agrees at 10 bases. V dropped 6 bases and J dropped 6; count of bases not matched to a gene: 7. Germline V gene data show CDR1 as DFQATT and CDR2 as SNEGSKA (reference sequence). The CDR3 runs to 13 residues. This CDR3 reads CSADRQGASEAFF. For the CDR3, the DNA is TGCAGTGCGGATCGACAGGGGGCTTCTGAAGCTTTCTTT.

With respect to this clonotype: Here the CDR3 omits its conserved ending phenylalanine or tryptophan, so a read error is the likely source. The limits of the CDR3 on the DNA are not certain, so only TCRdb's listed CDR3 is given. This chain joins TRBV10-3 and TRBJ1-3. The CDR3 has 9 residues if both end residues are counted. Germline V CDR1 and CDR2: ENHRY, SYGVKD. CDR3 protein: CAISGGPGT.

V usage is TRBV7-2 and J usage is TRBJ1-5, with 8 nucleotides matching TRBD1. The trim removed 5 bases at V and 6 bases at J, leaving 6 bases unmatched. CDR1 and CDR2 (germline): SGHTA, FQGNSA. The CDR3 has 14 residues. The CDR3 nucleotides read TGTGCCAGCAGCCTGACAGGGGTCGGTCAGCCCCAGCATTTT. It is translated as CASSLTGVGQPQHF. The complete variable domain, with remaining parts taken from reference TRBV7-2 and TRBJ1-5, reads GAGVSQSPSNKVTEKGKDVELRCDPISGHTALYWYRQSLGQGLEFLIYFQGNSAPDKSGLPSDRFSAERTGGSVSTLTIQRTQQEDSAVYLCASSLTGVGQPQHFGDGTRLSIL.

On this clonotype: This may stem from a read error, because a much larger clone lies one nucleotide away. The chain has TRBV3-1 and TRBJ2-6; tentative D call: TRBD1 (5 bases). CDR1 LGHDT and CDR2 YNNKEL come from the germline V gene (reference sequence). The CDR3 loop spans 14 amino acids. The CDR3 sequence: CASTMRSGASVLTF. In DNA, the CDR3 is TGTGCCAGCACCATGCGCTCTGGGGCCAGCGTCCTGACTTTC.

This clonotype was picked up one time. The chain combines TRBV12-5 with TRBJ1-4; D not certain. CDR3 size: 13 residues. The germline gives CDR1 LGHNT, CDR2 FRNRAP. Trimming cost V 3 bases and J 5 bases, with 7 bases left between them. The CDR3 bases are TGTGCTAGTGGTTTTCTGGCGAATGAAAAACTGTTTTTT. Amino acid sequence: CASGFLANEKLFF.

The chain uses TRBV29-1 and TRBJ1-5, with a weak D call TRBD1 (6 bases). CDR3 length equals 15 residues. Trimming took 2 bases from V and 11 from J, leaving 22 bases between them. Germline V gene lookup returns CDR1 SQVTM and CDR2 ANQGSEA. DNA of the CDR3: TGCAGCGTTGAATTTCAGGACAGAATCCAAGAGACCCAGCATTTT. It specifies CSVEFQDRIQETQHF.

With respect to this clonotype: This may come from a read error, since a much larger clone is one base off. This chain uses TRBV20-1 with TRBJ2-7; 7 nucleotides line up with TRBD1. The CDR3 runs 14 residues. In germline, CDR1 is DFQATT, CDR2 SNEGSKA (reference sequence). The CDR3 here is CNAVRAGGLNEQYF. CDR3 in DNA: TGCAATGCTGTACGGGCAGGGGGTTTGAACGAGCAGTACTTC.

The chain has TRBV15 and TRBJ2-7, with no clear D. Germline V CDR1 and CDR2: LNHNV, YYDKDF (reference sequence). Between the trimmed V and J ends, which lost 3 bases and 3 bases, there was a span of 12 bases. The CDR3 has 14 amino acids. This chain's CDR3 is CATSSTQDGYEQYF. In DNA, the CDR3 is TGTGCCACCAGCAGTACCCAGGACGGCTACGAGCAGTACTTC.

V usage is TRBV6-1 and J usage is TRBJ2-5; no firm D call. Germline CDR1 is MNHNS and CDR2 is SASEGT. V was shortened by 11 bases and J by 11 bases, with 24 bases between the two germline ends. The CDR3 covers 13 residues. The CDR3 is CAGRRPSTDTQYF. CDR3 nucleotide sequence: TGTGCCGGACGCCGACCCTCCACAGATACGCAGTACTTC.

With respect to this clonotype: A much larger clonotype is one base distant, so this may be a read error. This chain joins TRBV7-6 and TRBJ2-5; D gene uncertain. Germline CDR1 is SGHVS and CDR2 is FNYEAQ. V was cut by 6 bases and J by 9 bases, with 14 bases left in between. This CDR3 is built from 12 residues. This CDR3 reads CASSPYIIAQYF. CDR3 DNA sequence: TGTGCCAGCAGTCCCTACATCATTGCCCAGTACTTC.

V usage is TRBV24-1 and J usage is TRBJ2-7; 10 bases fit TRBD1. From germline, CDR1 is KGHDR and CDR2 SFDVKD. This CDR3 has 15 amino acids. V gave up 1 base and J gave up 5 bases; unmatched junction bases: 4. The CDR3 DNA follows: TGTGCCACCAGTGATTTCTCGACAGGGGGCAACGAGCAGTACTTC. It yields the protein CATSDFSTGGNEQYF.

The chain couples TRBV20-1 to TRBJ1-5, with D possibly being TRBD1 (5 bases). V was clipped by 6 bases and J by 11 bases, with 17 bases between them. The CDR3 has 12 residues. Germline assignment: CDR1 DFQATT and CDR2 SNEGSKA (reference sequence). The CDR3 is CSAHGASGAQHF. In DNA, the CDR3 is TGCAGTGCCCACGGGGCTAGCGGGGCCCAGCATTTT.

This clonotype has more than one count but fewer than ten. V gene TRBV7-3 combines with J gene TRBJ2-1; D call uncertain. The CDR3 spans 13 residues. Looked up from germline, CDR1 is SGHTA and CDR2 is FQGTGA. The V end lost 5 bases, the J end lost 6 bases, and 11 bases lay between the germline ends. As DNA, the CDR3 is TGTGCCAGCAGCCCGGTGTGGAGCAATGAGCAGTTCTTC. Protein: CASSPVWSNEQFF.

Remarks on this clonotype: Being one base from a much bigger clone, this may be a read error. The chain carries TRBV19 and TRBJ1-4; possibly TRBD1 for D (5 bases). This CDR3 has 18 amino acids. CDR1 is LNHDA, CDR2 SQIVND, per germline (reference sequence). The V gene lost 6 bases and the J gene lost 6 bases, with 26 bases spanning the gap. In DNA form, the CDR3 reads TGTGCCAGTAGCCTGATTCCAGGGTATGCAGTTGTCGATGAAAAACTGTTTTTT. Protein sequence: CASSLIPGYAVVDEKLFF. The full variable domain, with the rest looked up from reference TRBV19 and TRBJ1-4, is DGGITQSPKYLFRKEGQNVTLSCEQNLNHDAMYWYRQDPGQGLRLIYYSQIVNDFQKGDIAEGYSVSREKKESFPLTVTSAQKNPTAFYLCASSLIPGYAVVDEKLFFGSGTQLSVL.

J is TRBJ2-1 and V is TRBV3-1, with D tentatively TRBD2 (6 bases). Per the germline V gene, CDR1 is LGHDT and CDR2 is YNNKEL (reference sequence). Trimming stripped 6 bases from V and 6 bases from J, with 15 bases between. The CDR3 loop spans 14 amino acids. CDR3 region: CASSRLVFSNEQFF. CDR3 nucleotide sequence: TGTGCCAGCAGTCGACTAGTTTTTAGCAATGAGCAGTTCTTC.

This chain joins TRBV7-6 and TRBJ1-2; D might be TRBD1 (6 bases). The CDR3 covers 14 residues. V was clipped by 5 bases and J by 2 bases, with 12 bases between them. Germline CDR1 SGHVS, CDR2 FNYEAQ. The CDR3 nucleotides are TGTGCCAGCAGCAGGGGGGGCGTAAACTATGGCTACACCTTC. This sequence encodes CASSRGGVNYGYTF.

In regard to this clonotype: A single base separates this from a much larger clone, so it may be a read error. The J gene is TRBJ2-7, the V gene TRBV5-1; tentatively, D is TRBD2 (6 bases). This CDR3 has 15 residues. The ends were cut back, 0 bases at V and 9 bases at J, with 19 bases in the middle. CDR1 is SGHRS and CDR2 is YFSETQ in the germline V gene. The CDR3 DNA reads TGCGCCAGCAGCTTGGTTATCGGGAGCAGGGACGGGCAGTACTTC. The encoded protein is CASSLVIGSRDGQYF.

This clonotype has ten or more counts. The CDR3 is CASSAGTGSREKLFF. The DNA for the CDR3 is TGTGCCAGCAGCGCCGGGACAGGGAGTAGAGAAAAACTGTTTTTT. The chain uses TRBV7-6 and TRBJ1-4, with 9 bases fitting TRBD1. Germline V gene sequence: CDR1 SGHVS, CDR2 FNYEAQ. The V and J ends lost 5 bases and 8 bases, in that order; junction bases with no gene match: 9. This CDR3 has 15 residues. Full variable domain (rest looked up from reference TRBV7-6 and TRBJ1-4): GAGVSQSPRYKVTKRGQDVALRCDPISGHVSLYWYRQALGQGPEFLTYFNYEAQQDKSGLPNDRFSAERPEGSISTLTIQRTEQRDSAMYRCASSAGTGSREKLFFGSGTQLSVL.